This section outlines one T cell receptor (beta chain) sequence together with its context. What it binds is unknown. This sample was taken from a study of Ad26.COV2.S vaccination and SARS-CoV-2 variants. Study-wide background: Donor had been placed in the Ad26.COV2.S arm of the COV1001 trial. Intramuscularly, Ad26.COV2.S was given either once or twice, 56 days apart.

Findings and limits, study-wide: Vaccine recipients and placebo recipients showed similar non-spike TCR breadth.

Treatment reported: 15 to 20 received Ad26.COV2.S at low or high dose, single or two shots; a few received placebo; per-sample allocation not given. Samples analyzed were those drawn on day 63 after the first vaccine or placebo injection. An adult donor aged 18-55 years was enrolled in Boston. CDR1 and CDR2 (germline): MDHEN, SYDVKM. V lost 3 bases, J lost 5 bases, and 16 bases stayed unmatched. CDR3 length equals 18 residues. Generated by immunoSEQ multiplex PCR, the TCRdb table keeps only in-frame clones and is missing some. The data hold about 420,000 clones, with roughly 90% observed a single time.

The specimen comprised peripheral blood, sampled in a trial of Ad26.COV2.S vaccine versus placebo. The chain recombines TRBV28 with TRBJ2-1; TRBD2 matches 7 bases. The clonotype was recovered from a person between 18 and 60 years old who received the Ad26.COV2.S COVID-19 vaccine or a placebo. For the CDR3, the DNA is TGTGCCAGCAGTTTCCGCGGGGCCCAGCGGGGAAAAAACAATGAGCAGTTCTTC. It encodes CASSFRGAQRGKNNEQFF.